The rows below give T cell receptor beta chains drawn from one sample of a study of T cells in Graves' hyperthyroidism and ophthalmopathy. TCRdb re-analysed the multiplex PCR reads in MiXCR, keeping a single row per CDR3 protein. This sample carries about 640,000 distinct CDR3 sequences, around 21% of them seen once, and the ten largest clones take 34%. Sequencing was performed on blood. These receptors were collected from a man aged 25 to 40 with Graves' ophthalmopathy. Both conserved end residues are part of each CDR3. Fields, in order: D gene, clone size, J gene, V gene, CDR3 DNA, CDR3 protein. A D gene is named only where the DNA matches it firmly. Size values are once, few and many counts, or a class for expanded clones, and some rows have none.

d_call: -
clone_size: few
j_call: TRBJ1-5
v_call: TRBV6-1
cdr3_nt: TGTGCCAGCGGTTTACAGGGATCGGGGCCCCAGCATTTT
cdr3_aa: CASGLQGSGPQHF

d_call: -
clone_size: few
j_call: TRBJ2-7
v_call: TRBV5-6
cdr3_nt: TGTGCCAGCAGCTTGGTTCGGGGGCGAGGCGAGCAGTACTTC
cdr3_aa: CASSLVRGRGEQYF

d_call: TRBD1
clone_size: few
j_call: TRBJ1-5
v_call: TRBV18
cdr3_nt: TGTGCCAGCTCACCTAATCCGGGACAGAATAATCAGCCCCAGCATTTT
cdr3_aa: CASSPNPGQNNQPQHF

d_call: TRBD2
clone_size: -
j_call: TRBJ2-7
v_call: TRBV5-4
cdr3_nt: TGTGCCAGCAGCTTGAGACTAGCGGGAGGCTCCTCCTACGAGCAGTACTTC
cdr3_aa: CASSLRLAGGSSYEQYF

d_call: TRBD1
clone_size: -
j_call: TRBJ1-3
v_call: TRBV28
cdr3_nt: TGTGCCAGCAGACGGCCGGGACAGATTATCTCTGGAAACACCATATATTTT
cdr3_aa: CASRRPGQIISGNTIYF

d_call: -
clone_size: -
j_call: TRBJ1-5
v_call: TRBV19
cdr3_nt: TGTGCCAGTAACGCAGTTAGACAGCCCCAGCATTTT
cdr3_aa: CASNAVRQPQHF

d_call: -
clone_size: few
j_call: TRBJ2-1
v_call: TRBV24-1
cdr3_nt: TGTGCCACCAGTGATTTGCGCGGAAACTCAGGACCGAATGAGCAGTTCTTC
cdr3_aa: CATSDLRGNSGPNEQFF

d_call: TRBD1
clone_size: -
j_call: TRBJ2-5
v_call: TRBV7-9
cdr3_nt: TGTGCCAGCAGCTTTTTGGGCGACAGGGGGCAGTGGGAGACCCAGTACTTC
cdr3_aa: CASSFLGDRGQWETQYF

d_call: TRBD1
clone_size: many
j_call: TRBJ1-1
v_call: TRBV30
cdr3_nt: TGTGCCTGGAGTCCTCGTTGGACAGGGGGCCGGACTGAAGCTTTCTTT
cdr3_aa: CAWSPRWTGGRTEAFF

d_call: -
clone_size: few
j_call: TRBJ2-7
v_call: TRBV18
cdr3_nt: TGTGCCAGCTCACCCCAGAGAACATCCAGCTCCTACGAGCAGTACTTC
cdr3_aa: CASSPQRTSSSYEQYF

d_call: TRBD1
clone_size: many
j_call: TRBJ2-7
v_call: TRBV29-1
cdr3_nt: TGCAGCGTCGGGACAGGGTCGGACGAGCAGTACTTC
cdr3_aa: CSVGTGSDEQYF

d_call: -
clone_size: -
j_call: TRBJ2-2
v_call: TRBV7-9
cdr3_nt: TGTGCCAGCAGCCCCCGGGCGATTGACCGGGACACCGGGGAGCTGTTTTTT
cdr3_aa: CASSPRAIDRDTGELFF

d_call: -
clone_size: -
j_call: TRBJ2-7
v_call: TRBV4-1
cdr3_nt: TGCGCCAGCAGCCAAGGCAGTACCTCCTACGAGCAGTACTTC
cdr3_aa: CASSQGSTSYEQYF

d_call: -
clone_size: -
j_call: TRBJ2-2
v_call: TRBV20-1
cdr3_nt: TGCAGTGCTCCGGCGCCTGGGGCCGGGGAGCTGTTTTTT
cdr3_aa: CSAPAPGAGELFF